Shown below are 2 T cell receptor beta chains from a single sample sequenced in a study of cytomegalovirus exposure and HLA in healthy donors. The PCR used 60 Vbeta and 13 Jbeta primers. Method: immunoSEQ multiplex PCR; TCRdb's copy keeps in-frame clones and lacks some. The repertoire includes roughly 260,000 clones, just under 85% of them detected once, and approximately 2% sits in the top ten. Sequences were obtained from PBMCs. All receptors derive from a woman between 40 and 55 years old in good health and CMV-seropositive.

The rearrangement joins TRBV5-6 to TRBJ2-5, with TRBD2 identical over 13 bases. From germline, CDR1 is SGHDT and CDR2 YYEEEE. V was clipped by 6 bases and J by 4 bases; unmatched bases: 9. The CDR3 is 16 residues long. CDR3 DNA: TGTGCCAGCACCCGGACTAGCGGGAGAGATGGAGAGACCCAGTACTTC. Translated, it gives CASTRTSGRDGETQYF.

The chain uses TRBV27 and TRBJ2-5, with D tentatively TRBD2 (6 bases). Germline V lookup: CDR1 MNHEY, CDR2 SMNVEV (reference sequence). Trimming took off 6 bases at V and 5 bases at J, with 19 bases between the two ends. This CDR3 has 15 amino acids. CDR3 DNA sequence: TGTGCCAGCAGATTAGTGGAGCGGGCTAGGGAGACCCAGTACTTC. Residues: CASRLVERARETQYF.